This T cell receptor (beta chain) stems from a study of blood T cell repertoires in COVID-19 (dated by TCRdb to 2019 to 2021). Notes on the research overall: The collaborator samples originated in the United States, Italy and Spain and spanned the acute and convalescent phases of COVID-19. The prospective study material was composed of cDNA or gDNA derived from T cells, B-cell-depleted T cells, or PBMCs. The dataset comprised deeply sampled blood TCRbeta repertoires from subjects exposed to, actively infected with, or recovered from COVID-19. The repertoires were released in a freely available public database intended as a resource for research on the immune response to SARS-CoV-2. The samples were drawn from the first 160 participants of the ongoing ImmuneRACE study and from some 1,300 subjects provided by 6 global collaborators. A de-identified subject ID, COVID-19 status, age in years and sex were almost always included in the sample metadata. Where available, HLA class I and class II types were taken from metadata supplied by the sample provider and were not determined by assay-based typing.

TCRbeta CDR3 regions were amplified from genomic DNA using the immunoSEQ Assay, a bias-controlled multiplex PCR. On the authors' methods: The number of nucleated cells in each sample was estimated from the amplification of reference gene primers within the assay. To quantify the absolute abundance of each unique TCRbeta CDR3 rearrangement, sequence reads were collapsed and filtered. For each sample, productive Simpson clonality was calculated as the square root of Simpson's diversity index over productive rearrangements. TCRdb mirrors the immuneACCESS table, restricted to in-frame sequences. Some clones are absent from its copies; in checked studies, under half trace to an unresolved V gene, and the reason for the others is unknown. V, J and clone size reflect that table, while D and trimming were determined from the DNA. This sample lists around 190,000 clones; roughly nine tenths were detected once. The ten biggest clones cover less than 1.5% of the sample.

The collaborating institutions used their own protocols to collect whole blood in K2EDTA tubes. For TCRbeta analysis, collaborators shipped samples as frozen whole blood, isolated PBMCs, or DNA extracted from either of those sample types. Note on this clone: The target of this receptor is not known. No base quality values were provided; no much bigger clone lies one nucleotide off.

The study at large found these results: Clinical and demographic metadata were provided uncurated, with the amount varying by source and participant.

Input material: peripheral blood. The receptor's source is a man aged 30 to 45 with acute or convalescent COVID-19.

The CDR3 protein sequence reads: CASSTGRGNPYGYTF. The base sequence is TGTGCCAGTAGTACGGGCAGGGGGAACCCCTATGGCTACACCTTC. The chain uses TRBV19 and TRBJ1-2; 7 central bases correspond to TRBD1. The CDR3 contains 15 residues, cysteine and phenylalanine counted. Solely the CDR3 DNA is kept, with 45 bases framed from the first base. At the junction V is shortened by 4 bases and J by 4 bases; bases outside the gene matches: 9. The germline V gene (reference sequence) yields LNHDA for CDR1 and SQIVND for CDR2.